The clone carrying this T cell receptor beta chain has only a few counts. Its specificity is not known. Germline-derived CDR1 and CDR2 are GTSNPN and SVGIG (reference sequence). V trimming: 1 base; J trimming: 6 bases; junction bases outside the gene matches: 3. The CDR3 covers 13 residues. The investigators reverse transcribed all of the isolated RNA, so they sequenced expressed TCRB transcripts. TCRdb's copy holds only in-frame clones and misses some; the assay was immunoSEQ multiplex PCR. The sample shows under 500,000 clones, 30% of them seen only once. These data originate in a study of beta chain features in type 1 diabetes. Overall study: Regarding age, gender and cell yields, patients proved similar to healthy donors. General observations from the study: Moderate yet significant TCRB CDR3 shortening was seen in Type 1 diabetes patients in all four CD4+ subsets. Reduced insertions and increased deletions marked VDJ junctions in type 1 diabetes patients.

CD4+ naive, central memory, regulatory and stem cell-like memory subsets were isolated by sorting on CD45RO/CCR7/CD25/CD127/CD95/CD27. Sequences were obtained from naive CD4+ T cells from blood. The V call is TRBV30, the J call TRBJ1-2, with 9 nucleotides matching TRBD1. The TCR originated in a man aged 18 to 29 in good health. The CDR3 protein is CAWSGTGDHGYTF. The CDR3 DNA is TGTGCCTGGAGTGGGACAGGGGATCATGGCTACACCTTC.